Following are 18 T cell receptor beta chains from one sample sequenced in a study of CD8+ T cells in alopecia areata. Noted treatment: oral pan-JAK inhibitor, 5-10 mg twice daily. cDNA serving as the sequencing template came from extracted, reverse transcribed RNA. Profiling relied on immunoSEQ multiplex PCR, and the TCRdb table lists in-frame clones only, not all of them. Among over 100,000 clones listed, around 56% were seen once. The sample consisted of CD4+ T cells sorted from blood, taken at week 4, from a patient treated with tofacitinib. These receptors originate from a human donor with alopecia areata.

The rearrangement uses TRBV29-1 and TRBJ2-5, with 7 nucleotides matching TRBD1. After removal of 7 bases from V and 4 bases from J, the junction contained 6 bases not matched to a gene. This CDR3 comprises 12 residues. Germline CDR1 and CDR2: SQVTM and ANQGSEA. Written as DNA, the CDR3 is TGCAGCGCGGGACAGTGGGGAGAGACCCAGTACTTC. Encoded protein: CSAGQWGETQYF.

A few counts support this clone. The chain uses TRBV14 and TRBJ2-3; D not certain. Per germline, CDR1 SGHDN and CDR2 FVKESK. CDR3 length equals 18 residues. Trimming left V 0 bases short and J 5 bases short, with 21 bases between. The CDR3 loop is CASSQDRVRWDRGDTQYF. For the CDR3, the DNA is TGTGCCAGCAGCCAAGATCGGGTTAGGTGGGATCGAGGAGATACGCAGTATTTT.

The CDR3 DNA follows: TGTGCCATCAGTGGGAGCGGGGGCCCTAGCACAGATACGCAGTATTTT. It codes for CAISGSGGPSTDTQYF. The V call is TRBV10-3, the J call TRBJ2-3, with 8 bases matching TRBD2. CDR3 length: 16 amino acids. Unmatched junction bases numbered 6, after V lost 4 bases and J lost 0 bases. Germline-derived CDR1 and CDR2 are ENHRY and SYGVKD.

This sequence joins TRBV30 and TRBJ2-3, with D maybe TRBD2 (6 bases). V shed 4 bases and J shed 6 bases, with 23 bases lying between them. The CDR3 covers 16 residues. Germline assignment: CDR1 GTSNPN and CDR2 SVGIG (reference sequence). The CDR3 nucleotides are TGTGCCTGGATCACAACGCTCGGGGGTGGCCGGGATACGCAGTATTTT. Translation gives CAWITTLGGGRDTQYF.

The gene calls are TRBV29-1 and TRBJ2-7, with 8 bases that match TRBD1. Germline V gene data show CDR1 as SQVTM and CDR2 as ANQGSEA. The V and J ends lost 7 bases and 6 bases, in that order; junction bases with no gene match: 8. The CDR3 runs to 12 residues. The CDR3 DNA is TGCAGCGCGGGACAGGAGGTCCTCGAGCAGTACTTC. Translated: CSAGQEVLEQYF.

Only a few counts were recorded for this clone. The chain couples TRBV4-2 to TRBJ2-1; tentatively, D is TRBD1 or TRBD2 (5 bases each). This CDR3 contains 14 residues. From germline, CDR1 is LGHNA and CDR2 YNFKEQ. Deletions cut 3 bases from V and 12 bases from J, with 18 bases between. For the CDR3, the DNA is TGTGCCAGCAGCCACCCCGGGACCGATGCAGGGCAGTTCTTC. It yields the protein CASSHPGTDAGQFF.

The chain has TRBV25-1 and TRBJ1-1; D is uncertain. CDR1 is MGHDK, CDR2 SYGVNS, per germline. The V and J ends lost 7 bases and 0 bases respectively, with 12 bases between them. The CDR3 runs 14 residues. CDR3 sequence (DNA): TGTGCCAGCAAAGGCGTCGGCATGAACACTGAAGCTTTCTTT. Protein: CASKGVGMNTEAFF.

In the case of this clone: Other DNA sequences in the same sample also yield this CDR3. The chain couples TRBV30 to TRBJ2-1; D gene uncertain. The CDR3 is made up of 14 amino acids. From germline, CDR1 is GTSNPN and CDR2 SVGIG (reference sequence). Trimming took 5 bases from V and 3 from J, leaving 14 bases between them. The CDR3 spells CAWSPGVSYNEQFF. In nucleotides, the CDR3 is TGTGCCTGGTCGCCAGGCGTAAGCTACAATGAGCAGTTCTTC.

The chain carries TRBV6-5 and TRBJ1-1; D not resolved. The CDR3 extends over 14 amino acids. Trimming shortened V by 4 bases and J by 2 bases, and 11 bases separated the two germline ends. Looked up from germline, CDR1 is MNHEY and CDR2 is SVGAGI. DNA of the CDR3: TGTGCCAGCAGTTCCAGAATAAGAAACACTGAAGCTTTCTTT. It is translated as CASSSRIRNTEAFF.

This sequence joins TRBV9 and TRBJ2-2; the D gene is possibly TRBD2 (6 bases). The V end was cut by 1 base, the J end by 1 base, with 8 bases between. CDR3 length: 15 residues. Germline V lookup: CDR1 SGDLS, CDR2 YYNGEE. CDR3 coding DNA: TGTGCCAGCAGCGTAAGAGCGGGGAACACCGGGGAGCTGTTTTTT. Amino acid sequence: CASSVRAGNTGELFF.

The J gene is TRBJ2-1, the V gene TRBV25-1, with D possibly called TRBD1 or TRBD2 (5 bases each). V dropped 7 bases and J dropped 4 bases, with 14 bases sitting between them. Germline values: CDR1 MGHDK, CDR2 SYGVNS. This CDR3 region has 14 residues. The CDR3 reads CASTGPGRYNEQFF. In nucleotides, the CDR3 is TGTGCCAGCACCGGACCGGGACGGTACAATGAGCAGTTCTTC.

The chain combines TRBV19 with TRBJ2-2; D call uncertain. Germline CDR1 LNHDA, CDR2 SQIVND (reference sequence). V was cut by 5 bases and J by 4 bases, with 17 bases left in between. The CDR3 has 16 residues. CDR3 loop: CASSPSGSILTGELFF. As DNA, the CDR3 is TGTGCCAGTAGTCCTTCTGGGTCGATTCTCACCGGGGAGCTGTTTTTT.

The V call is TRBV15, the J call TRBJ2-1; the D gene is possibly TRBD1 (5 bases). Deletions cut 0 bases from V and 7 bases from J, with 19 bases between. This CDR3 is 17 amino acids long. Germline CDR1 is LNHNV and CDR2 is YYDKDF (reference sequence). The CDR3 sequence is CATSREWPPGPGNEQFF. The CDR3 DNA reads TGTGCCACCAGCAGAGAATGGCCACCGGGCCCAGGGAATGAGCAGTTCTTC.

This chain links TRBV27 with TRBJ1-5; D is undetermined. The CDR3 covers 12 residues. V shed 4 bases and J shed 9 bases, with 10 bases lying between them. The germline gives CDR1 MNHEY, CDR2 SMNVEV (reference sequence). The CDR3 DNA follows: TGTGCCAGCAGTTCCCCCCTTGGGCCCCAGCATTTT. Its translation: CASSSPLGPQHF.

The chain couples TRBV29-1 to TRBJ1-2; tentative D call: TRBD1 (6 bases). Germline-derived CDR1 and CDR2 are SQVTM and ANQGSEA. V was trimmed by 5 bases and J by 8 bases, leaving 12 bases between them. CDR3 length: 11 residues. CDR3 residues: CSVTGNGGYTF. The CDR3 region has the DNA TGCAGCGTTACAGGGAATGGGGGCTACACCTTC.

The chain employs TRBV30 and TRBJ1-1; unclear D gene. Germline V gene data show CDR1 as GTSNPN and CDR2 as SVGIG (reference sequence). The CDR3 consists of 11 residues. The V end was cut by 8 bases, the J end by 4 bases, with 11 bases between. The CDR3 here is CALITVTEAFF. The CDR3 region has the DNA TGTGCCCTTATCACGGTCACTGAAGCTTTCTTT.

V gene TRBV29-1 combines with J gene TRBJ2-7; 9 bases map to TRBD1. Germline V gives CDR1 SQVTM, CDR2 ANQGSEA. V gave up 6 bases and J gave up 3 bases; unmatched junction bases: 6. The CDR3 sequence is 13 residues long. CDR3 amino acids: CSVAGTGIYEQYF. CDR3 nucleotides: TGCAGCGTCGCCGGGACAGGGATCTACGAGCAGTACTTC.

In its sample, this clone was seen many times. The CDR3 DNA sequence: TGTGCCAGCAGCGTAGACGGCTCCTCGACGCAGTATTTT. Translation gives CASSVDGSSTQYF. The chain employs TRBV9 and TRBJ2-3; D call uncertain. Germline V lookup: CDR1 SGDLS, CDR2 YYNGEE. The length of the CDR3 is 13 residues. Trimming removed 0 bases at V and 9 bases at J, with 11 bases between. Complete variable domain (other parts from reference TRBV9 and TRBJ2-3): DSGVTQTPKHLITATGQRVTLRCSPRSGDLSVYWYQQSLDQGLQFLIQYYNGEERAKGNILERFSAQQFPDLHSELNLSSLELGDSALYFCASSVDGSSTQYFGPGTRLTVL.